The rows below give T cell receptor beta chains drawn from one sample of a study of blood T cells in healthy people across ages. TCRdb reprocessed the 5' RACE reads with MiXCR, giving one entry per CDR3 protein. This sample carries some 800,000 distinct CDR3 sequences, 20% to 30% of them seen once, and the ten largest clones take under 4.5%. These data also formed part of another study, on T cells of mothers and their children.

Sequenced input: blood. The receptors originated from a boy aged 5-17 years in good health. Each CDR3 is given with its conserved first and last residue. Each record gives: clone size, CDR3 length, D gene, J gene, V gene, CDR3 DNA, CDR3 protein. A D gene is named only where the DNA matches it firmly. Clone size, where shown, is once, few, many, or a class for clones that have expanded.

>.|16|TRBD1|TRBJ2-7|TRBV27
TGTGCCAGCAGTCCGCCCCTGGGGACAGGGTCCTACGAGCAGTACTTC
CASSPPLGTGSYEQYF
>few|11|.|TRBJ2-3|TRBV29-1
TGCAGCGTTGAAAGACCATCGAGGGGGTATTTT
CSVERPSRGYF
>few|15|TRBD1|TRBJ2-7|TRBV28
TGCGCCAGCAGCTCGCCCGGGACAGGGACCTACGAGCAGTACTTC
CASSSPGTGTYEQYF
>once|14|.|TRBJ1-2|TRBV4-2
TGTGCCAGCAGCCAAGAGGTTCGGTTTTATGGCTACACCTTC
CASSQEVRFYGYTF
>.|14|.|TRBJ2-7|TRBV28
TGTGCCAGCAGTTTTGTGGGAGGACTATACGAGCAGTACTTC
CASSFVGGLYEQYF
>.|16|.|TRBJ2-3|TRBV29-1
TGCAGCGTTGCCGCTTGGCCGCACGTACCCACAGATACGCAGTATTTT
CSVAAWPHVPTDTQYF
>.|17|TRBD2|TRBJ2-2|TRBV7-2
TGTGCCAGCAGCTTAGTTTGGGTAGCGGGAGTCACCGGGGAGCTGTTTTTT
CASSLVWVAGVTGELFF
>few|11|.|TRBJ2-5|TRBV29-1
TGCAGCGTTGGGCAGGAAGAGACCCAGTACTTC
CSVGQEETQYF
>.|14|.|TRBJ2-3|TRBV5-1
TGCGCCAGCAGCTTGTTCATATCGGGAGATACGCAGTATTTT
CASSLFISGDTQYF
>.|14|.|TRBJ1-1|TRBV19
TGTGCCAGTAGTGCGGGATCCGGGGCAACTGAAGCTTTCTTT
CASSAGSGATEAFF
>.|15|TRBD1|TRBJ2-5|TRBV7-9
TGTGCCAGCAGCCCGGGACAGGGGCTGCAAGAGACCCAGTACTTC
CASSPGQGLQETQYF
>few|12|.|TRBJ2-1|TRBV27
TGTGCCAGCAGTTCGACTAGTTTTGAGCAGTTCTTC
CASSSTSFEQFF
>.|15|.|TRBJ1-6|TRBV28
TGTGCCAGCAGTTTATCTGGGTTGGATAATTCACCCCTCCACTTT
CASSLSGLDNSPLHF
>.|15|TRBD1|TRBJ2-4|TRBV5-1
TGCGCCAGCAGCCCCGGACAGGGGATGCCGAACATTCAGTACTTC
CASSPGQGMPNIQYF
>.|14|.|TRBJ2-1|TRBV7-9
TGTGCCAGCAGCTTATTAGAAATCTACAATGAGCAGTTCTTC
CASSLLEIYNEQFF
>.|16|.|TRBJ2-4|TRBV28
TGTGCCAGCAGTCGGTTGGTGGGGTTGGCCAAAAACATTCAGTACTTC
CASSRLVGLAKNIQYF